The clone carrying this T cell receptor (beta chain) was seen a handful of times. Documented time point: longitudinal time-point 3. The data were taken from a study of neurological immune-mediated disorders. Per the germline V gene, CDR1 is SGHRS and CDR2 is YFSETQ. Unmatched junction bases numbered 7, after V lost 4 bases and J lost 4 bases. This CDR3 is 17 amino acids long. TCRdb reprocessed the 5' RACE reads via MiXCR and lists one record per CDR3 protein. The sample comprises around 100,000 distinct CDR3 sequences, approximately 11% of which are singletons, and approximately 3.1% rests with the top ten.

Sequencing was performed on PBMCs. J is TRBJ2-1 and V is TRBV5-1; 14 nucleotides line up with TRBD2. The sequence derives from a female donor with HTLV-1-associated myelopathy (HAM/TSP). This chain's CDR3 is CASSGGLAGVWYNEQFF. The CDR3 region has the DNA TGCGCCAGCAGCGGGGGACTAGCGGGGGTATGGTACAATGAGCAGTTCTTC.